Following are 24 T cell receptor beta chains from one sample sequenced in a study of T cell responses to AZD1222 COVID-19 vaccine. Profiled with immunoSEQ multiplex PCR; TCRdb holds only in-frame clones, not every one. The sample holds tens of thousands of clones; approximately 80% are singletons and the top ten take approximately 5.2%. Sequenced material: peripheral blood, taken 28 days after the second AZD1222 dose. The origin of the receptors is an adult who received the AZD1222 COVID-19 vaccine.

The chain employs TRBV4-1 and TRBJ2-2; maybe TRBD1 (6 bases). Germline CDR1 MGHRA, CDR2 YSYEKL. CDR3 size: 14 residues. Trimming took 1 base from V and 6 from J, leaving 9 bases between them. Written as DNA, the CDR3 is TGCGCCAGCAGCCAAGTTAACAGGGCCGGGGAGCTGTTTTTT. Translated, it gives CASSQVNRAGELFF.

This rearrangement joins TRBV29-1 to TRBJ1-2; D is perhaps TRBD1 (5 bases). V shed 4 bases and J shed 3 bases, with 9 bases lying between them. Germline V gene sequence: CDR1 SQVTM, CDR2 ANQGSEA. This CDR3 has 12 residues. CDR3 residues: CSVGREDYGYTF. The CDR3 DNA follows: TGCAGCGTTGGCAGGGAGGACTATGGCTACACCTTC.

CDR3 nucleotides: TGTGCCAGCAGTTACTCGATCGGGCAGGGGGAAGCTTTCTTT. This sequence encodes CASSYSIGQGEAFF. The V and J genes are TRBV6-5 and TRBJ1-1; TRBD1 is a possible D gene (6 bases). The CDR3 sequence is 14 residues long. The V gene's germline CDR1 is MNHEY and CDR2 SVGAGI. The V end lost 0 bases, the J end lost 8 bases, and 13 bases lay between the germline ends.

The chain links TRBV20-1 to TRBJ1-5, with D possibly TRBD1 on 5 matching bases. CDR3 length: 14 residues. CDR1 and CDR2 from the germline V gene are DFQATT and SNEGSKA (reference sequence). Trimming stripped 3 bases from V and 0 bases from J, with 9 bases between. The DNA of the CDR3 is TGCAGTGCTAGTAGGGGTTATAGCAATCAGCCCCAGCATTTT. Translation: CSASRGYSNQPQHF.

The V gene is TRBV4-3, the J gene TRBJ2-7, with TRBD2 matching 14 bases. Losses at the gene ends were 0 bases for V and 5 bases for J; bases not matched to a gene: 9. Germline loops: CDR1 LGHNA, CDR2 YSLEER. CDR3 length: 18 amino acids. CDR3 bases: TGCGCCAGCAGCCAAGATCGGGGACTAGCGGGAGAGTGGGACGAGCAGTACTTC. It yields the protein CASSQDRGLAGEWDEQYF.

V gene TRBV19 combines with J gene TRBJ1-5; 7 bases are shared with TRBD1. The CDR3 length is 15 residues. Losses at the gene ends were 3 bases for V and 0 bases for J; bases not matched to a gene: 2. CDR1 is LNHDA, CDR2 SQIVND, per germline (reference sequence). In nucleotides, the CDR3 is TGTGCCAGTAGTATTACAGGGGATAGCAATCAGCCCCAGCATTTT. Residues: CASSITGDSNQPQHF.

This clone was picked up a small number of times. The genes are TRBV5-1 and TRBJ2-3, with D possibly TRBD1 on 5 matching bases. This CDR3 contains 14 residues. Germline V gives CDR1 SGHRS, CDR2 YFSETQ. V lost 0 bases and J lost 2, with 7 bases in between. The CDR3 reads CASSLEGATDTQYF. CDR3 bases: TGCGCCAGCAGCTTGGAAGGGGCCACAGATACGCAGTATTTT.

CDR3 DNA sequence: TGTGCCAGCAGCAGGGTTGGGGAGCTGTTTTTT. Translating gives CASSRVGELFF. The chain carries TRBV9 and TRBJ2-2; D unclear. V was cut by 4 bases and J by 8 bases, with 6 bases left in between. Germline assignment: CDR1 SGDLS and CDR2 YYNGEE. The length of the CDR3 is 11 residues. The full variable domain, rest sourced from reference TRBV9 and TRBJ2-2, is DSGVTQTPKHLITATGQRVTLRCSPRSGDLSVYWYQQSLDQGLQFLIQYYNGEERAKGNILERFSAQQFPDLHSELNLSSLELGDSALYFCASSRVGELFFGEGSRLTVL.

The V call is TRBV30, the J call TRBJ1-2; no definite D call. Trimming removed 3 bases at V and 0 bases at J, with 2 bases between. This CDR3 has 11 residues. Per germline, CDR1 GTSNPN and CDR2 SVGIG (reference sequence). The CDR3 DNA reads TGTGCCTGGAGCACTAACTATGGCTACACCTTC. It translates to CAWSTNYGYTF.

The chain joins TRBV28 to TRBJ1-1, with TRBD1 matching 8 bases. The CDR3 consists of 15 residues. The ends lost 4 bases at V and 6 bases at J; junction bases unmatched: 10. CDR1 and CDR2 (germline): MDHEN, SYDVKM. In DNA, the CDR3 is TGTGCCAGCAGTTGGACAGGGCGGTTAAGGGCTGAAGCTTTCTTT. It codes for CASSWTGRLRAEAFF.

The chain combines TRBV19 with TRBJ2-1, with 10 bases matching TRBD1. This CDR3 comprises 16 residues. Germline-derived CDR1 and CDR2 are LNHDA and SQIVND (reference sequence). V was pared by 5 bases and J by 9 bases, with 13 bases of the junction left unmatched. The CDR3 coding sequence is TGTGCCAGTAGTCCCATAAAGGACAGGGGGTTTGGTGAGCAGTTCTTC. This translates into CASSPIKDRGFGEQFF.

J is TRBJ1-2 and V is TRBV6-5, with 7 bases that match TRBD1. The V gene's germline CDR1 is MNHEY and CDR2 SVGAGI. Germline trimming cut 7 bases from V and 4 bases from J; bases unmatched to any gene: 9. The CDR3 loop spans 14 amino acids. Here the CDR3 DNA reads TGTGCCAGCAACCGGGACAGTCTGGCCTATGGCTACACCTTC. Residues: CASNRDSLAYGYTF.

This clone appeared once. The chain recombines TRBV18 with TRBJ1-5, with 8 bases identical to TRBD1. The germline V gene has CDR1 KGHSH and CDR2 LQKENI. V was clipped by 3 bases and J by 5 bases; unmatched bases: 9. This CDR3 region has 16 residues. CDR3 coding DNA: TGTGCCAGCTCACCCTTTCGGACAGGGACCGATCAGCCCCAGCATTTT. It translates to CASSPFRTGTDQPQHF.

The gene calls are TRBV2 and TRBJ1-1; D remains ambiguous. Per germline, CDR1 SNHLY and CDR2 FYNNEI. The V end lost 2 bases, the J end lost 1 base, and 11 bases lay between the germline ends. There are 15 residues in the CDR3. CDR3 loop: CASSETGGTNTEAFF. DNA for the CDR3: TGTGCCAGCAGTGAAACGGGAGGAACGAACACTGAAGCTTTCTTT.

This chain uses TRBV28 with TRBJ2-5, with D perhaps matching TRBD2 (6 bases). The germline gives CDR1 MDHEN, CDR2 SYDVKM. V was clipped by 6 bases and J by 4 bases, with 18 bases between them. This CDR3 has 15 residues. The CDR3 DNA reads TGTGCCAGCAGCGCCCCCGGGCGGCGGGGAGAGACCCAGTACTTC. It encodes CASSAPGRRGETQYF.

This clone is medium-sized. The chain recombines TRBV6-5 with TRBJ2-2; D is ambiguous. The germline V gene encodes CDR1 MNHEY and CDR2 SVGAGI. The CDR3 is 14 amino acids. Trimming shortened V by 6 bases and J by 4 bases, and 12 bases separated the two germline ends. CDR3 sequence reads: CASRPRRSTGELFF. DNA for the CDR3: TGTGCCAGCAGACCACGACGGAGCACCGGGGAGCTGTTTTTT.

A single count supports this clone. J is TRBJ1-6 and V is TRBV9; the D gene is possibly TRBD1 (5 bases). The germline CDR1 and CDR2 sequences are SGDLS and YYNGEE. Trimming shortened V by 2 bases and J by 4 bases, and 7 bases separated the two germline ends. This CDR3 has 14 amino acids. The CDR3 loop reads CASSVTGYNSPLHF. The CDR3 DNA sequence: TGTGCCAGCAGCGTCACAGGATATAATTCACCCCTCCACTTT.

The chain combines TRBV18 with TRBJ1-1, with no clear D. Trimming cost V 3 bases and J 4 bases, with 9 bases left between them. The CDR3 has 13 amino acids. CDR1 and CDR2 (germline): KGHSH, LQKENI. CDR3 in amino acids: CASSPPAATEAFF. In nucleotides, the CDR3 is TGTGCCAGCTCACCGCCTGCGGCCACTGAAGCTTTCTTT.

The J gene is TRBJ2-7, the V gene TRBV18; 9 bases fit TRBD1. The CDR3 totals 14 residues. Germline CDR1 and CDR2: KGHSH and LQKENI. J gave up 5 bases and V 5 bases, and 7 bases lay outside the gene matches. CDR3 nucleotides: TGTGCCAGCTCAGCGACAGGGGGTCGGGACGAGCAGTACTTC. Its protein is CASSATGGRDEQYF. Drawing the rest from reference TRBV18 and TRBJ2-7, the complete variable domain is NAGVMQNPRHLVRRRGQEARLRCSPMKGHSHVYWYRQLPEEGLKFMVYLQKENIIDESGMPKERFSAEFPKEGPSILRIQQVVRGDSAAYFCASSATGGRDEQYFGPGTRLTVT.

This clone was observed once. The rearrangement links TRBV12-2 to TRBJ1-4. TRBV12-2 is recorded as a pseudogene. This CDR3 is built from 20 residues. CDR3 loop: CASRFRSRGPDYATNEKLFF. The CDR3 nucleotides are TGTGCAAGTCGCTTCCGATCGAGGGGACCCGACTATGCAACTAATGAAAAACTGTTTTTT.

V gene TRBV7-3 combines with J gene TRBJ2-5; D is possibly TRBD2 (5 bases). Germline CDR1 is SGHTA and CDR2 is FQGTGA. V was clipped by 5 bases and J by 5 bases, with 18 bases between them. The CDR3 spans 15 residues. This CDR3 is CASSLRDSRGETQYF. The CDR3 DNA is TGTGCCAGCAGCCTCCGGGATAGCCGAGGGGAGACCCAGTACTTC.

The CDR3 reads CASSYSAGGSYEQYF. CDR3 nucleotide sequence: TGTGCCAGCAGTTACTCAGCGGGAGGCTCCTACGAGCAGTACTTC. This chain uses TRBV6-2 or TRBV6-3 with TRBJ2-7; TRBD2 matches at 9 bases. J was trimmed by 0 bases and V by 0 bases; bases with no gene match: 0. Germline-derived CDR1 and CDR2 are MNHEY and SVGEGT. This CDR3 is built from 15 residues.

Only one count was recorded for this clone. The V gene is TRBV6-5, the J gene TRBJ1-3, with 7 bases lining up with TRBD1. The CDR3 length is 14 residues. The germline CDR1 and CDR2 sequences are MNHEY and SVGAGI. The ends lost 8 bases at V and 0 bases at J; junction bases unmatched: 4. The CDR3 sequence: CASQGGISGNTIYF. CDR3 bases: TGTGCCAGCCAGGGGGGGATCTCTGGAAACACCATATATTTT.

This clone was detected once. CDR3 residues: CASSPRLAGTDTQYF. In DNA, the CDR3 is TGTGCCAGCAGCCCCCGCCTAGCGGGAACAGATACGCAGTATTTT. J is TRBJ2-3 and V is TRBV5-4; TRBD2 matches 9 bases. The CDR3 has 15 amino acids. J was trimmed by 3 bases and V by 4 bases; bases with no gene match: 6. Germline assignment: CDR1 SGHNT and CDR2 YYREEE (reference sequence).